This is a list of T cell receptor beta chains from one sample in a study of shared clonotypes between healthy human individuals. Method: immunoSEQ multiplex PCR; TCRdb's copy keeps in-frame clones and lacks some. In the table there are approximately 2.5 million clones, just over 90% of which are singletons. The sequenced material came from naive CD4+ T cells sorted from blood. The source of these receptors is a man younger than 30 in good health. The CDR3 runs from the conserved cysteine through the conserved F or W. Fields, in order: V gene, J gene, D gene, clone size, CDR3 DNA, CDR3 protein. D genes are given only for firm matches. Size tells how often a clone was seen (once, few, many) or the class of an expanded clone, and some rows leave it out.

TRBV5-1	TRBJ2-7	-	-	TGCGCCAGCAGCTTGGAGGGGACTCTGTCCTACGAGCAGTACTTC	CASSLEGTLSYEQYF
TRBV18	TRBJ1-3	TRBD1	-	TGTGCCAGCTCACCGGAGACAGGGCTCTCTGGAAACACCATATATTTT	CASSPETGLSGNTIYF
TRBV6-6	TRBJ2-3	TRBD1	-	TGTGCCAGCAGTTTTTCCAGGGGGCCCACAGATACGCAGTATTTT	CASSFSRGPTDTQYF
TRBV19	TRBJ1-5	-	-	TGTGCCAGTAGCCCGACACATTTAGTGCCCCAGCATTTT	CASSPTHLVPQHF
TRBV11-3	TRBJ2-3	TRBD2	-	TGTGCCAGCAGCACGGGACTAGCGGCCACAGATACGCAGTATTTT	CASSTGLAATDTQYF
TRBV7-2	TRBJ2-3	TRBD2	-	TGTGCCAGCAGCCGGGGACTAGCGGGGGATCCTAGCACAGATACGCAGTATTTT	CASSRGLAGDPSTDTQYF
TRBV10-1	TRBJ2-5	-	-	TGCGCCAGCAGTCCTGGCGGCGGGGAGACCCAGTACTTC	CASSPGGGETQYF
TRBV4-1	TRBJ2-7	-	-	TGCGCCAGCAGCCAAGACCCCGAGAGGACACAGACCGAGCAGTACTTC	CASSQDPERTQTEQYF
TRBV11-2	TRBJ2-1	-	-	TGTGCCAGCAGCTTGGTACCGGGACTGGGGCACGATGAGCAGTTCTTC	CASSLVPGLGHDEQFF
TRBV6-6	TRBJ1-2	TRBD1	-	TGTGCCAGCAGCAGAGGGACAGGGGGAAATGGCTACACCTTC	CASSRGTGGNGYTF
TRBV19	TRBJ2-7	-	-	TGTGCCAGTACCCCCCGAGGGGCGAAATCACGGGGGCAGTACTTC	CASTPRGAKSRGQYF
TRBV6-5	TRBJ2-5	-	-	TGTGCCAGCGGGCATTTCGGGACGGAGACCCAGTACTTC	CASGHFGTETQYF
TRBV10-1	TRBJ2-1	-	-	TGCGCCAGCAGTGAGGGGCAGGGGTTGAGCTCCTACAATGAGCAGTTCTTC	CASSEGQGLSSYNEQFF
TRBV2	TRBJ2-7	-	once	TGTGCCAGCAGTTCCGAGGACAGAGACTACGAGCAGTACTTC	CASSSEDRDYEQYF
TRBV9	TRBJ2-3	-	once	TGTGCCAGCAGCGTAAGTCCTGACAGGATGTCGCAGTATTTT	CASSVSPDRMSQYF
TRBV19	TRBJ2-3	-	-	TGTGCCACCGCACAGGTCACAGATACGCAGTATTTT	CATAQVTDTQYF
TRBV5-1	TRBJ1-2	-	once	TGCGCCAGCAGCTTAATGAGAGCTAACTATGGCTACACCTTC	CASSLMRANYGYTF
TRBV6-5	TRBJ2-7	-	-	TGTGCCAGCAGTTACCTTGACGAGCAGTACTTC	CASSYLDEQYF
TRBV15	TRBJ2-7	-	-	TGTGCCACCAGCAGAGATCTTGGGGGTTCCTACGAGCAGTACTTC	CATSRDLGGSYEQYF
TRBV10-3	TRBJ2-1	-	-	TGTGCCATCAGTGGCCCCGGACAGAGTTACAATGAGCAGTTCTTC	CAISGPGQSYNEQFF
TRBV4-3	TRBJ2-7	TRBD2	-	TGCGCCAGCAGCCACACCCGGGGACTATCCCCCTACGAGCAGTACTTC	CASSHTRGLSPYEQYF
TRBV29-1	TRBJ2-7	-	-	TGCAGCGTTGCGGGGACCTACGAGCAGTACTTC	CSVAGTYEQYF
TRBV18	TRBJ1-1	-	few	TGTGCCAGCTCACCAGCGAGTGGTAACACTGAAGCTTTCTTT	CASSPASGNTEAFF